One and the same sample provided the 20 T cell receptor beta chains below, sequenced in a study of cytomegalovirus exposure and HLA in healthy donors. The PCR contained 60 Vbeta and 13 Jbeta primers. The method was immunoSEQ multiplex PCR; TCRdb's version includes in-frame clones alone and lacks a portion of them. Of about 120,000 clones in the sample, roughly 86% were seen once. Material: PBMCs. These receptor sequences come from a man aged 18 to 30 in good health and CMV-seronegative.

The chain carries TRBV7-9 and TRBJ1-2, with D maybe TRBD1 (5 bases). V lost 4 bases and J 4 bases, leaving 16 bases between the germline ends. The CDR3 length is 15 residues. CDR1 and CDR2 (germline): SEHNR, FQNEAQ (reference sequence). CDR3 protein: CASSSRGVEPYGYTF. Here the CDR3 DNA reads TGTGCCAGCAGCTCTCGGGGGGTTGAACCCTATGGCTACACCTTC.

This chain links TRBV15 with TRBJ2-1, with 7 bases identical to TRBD1. V shed 3 bases, J shed 7 bases, and the junction held 9 bases outside the gene matches. There are 15 residues in the CDR3. Germline V gene lookup returns CDR1 LNHNV and CDR2 YYDKDF (reference sequence). CDR3 protein: CATSSLPGQQNEQFF. In DNA, the CDR3 is TGTGCCACCAGCAGCCTTCCGGGACAGCAGAATGAGCAGTTCTTC.

Only a few counts were recorded for this clone. This sequence joins TRBV7-3 and TRBJ1-1, with 9 bases lining up with TRBD1. The CDR3 sequence is 14 residues long. J lost 1 base, V lost 6 bases, and 3 bases had no gene match. In germline, CDR1 is SGHTA, CDR2 FQGTGA. CDR3 nucleotide sequence: TGTGCCAGCAGTGAGGGACAGGGGAACACTGAAGCTTTCTTT. Its translation is CASSEGQGNTEAFF.

This clone was observed a handful of times. CDR3 amino acids: CASKLQVSPLHF. CDR3 sequence (DNA): TGTGCCAGCAAACTACAGGTTTCACCCCTCCACTTT. The chain employs TRBV6-6 and TRBJ1-6; D possibly corresponds to TRBD1 (5 bases). Between the trimmed V and J ends, which lost 7 bases and 9 bases, there was a span of 10 bases. Per germline, CDR1 MNHNY and CDR2 SVGAGI (reference sequence). The CDR3 is 12 residues long.

The genes are TRBV9 and TRBJ1-2, with a possible D match to TRBD1 (5 bases). Trimming cost V 0 bases and J 2 bases, with 14 bases left between them. This CDR3 region has 16 residues. Germline CDR1 is SGDLS and CDR2 is YYNGEE. Written as DNA, the CDR3 is TGTGCCAGCAGCGTAGCACCCGGGACTTCGAACTATGGCTACACCTTC. Its translation is CASSVAPGTSNYGYTF.

The chain recombines TRBV4-1 with TRBJ2-3, with 7 bases matching TRBD1. Germline lookup yields CDR1 MGHRA and CDR2 YSYEKL. The trim removed 4 bases at V and 5 bases at J, leaving 21 bases unmatched. This CDR3 has 19 amino acids. CDR3 region: CASSLNPPQGDGVLDTQYF. The DNA for the CDR3 is TGCGCCAGCAGCCTCAATCCGCCGCAGGGGGATGGGGTCCTAGATACGCAGTATTTT.

The rearrangement joins TRBV2 to TRBJ2-1; D gene ambiguous. This CDR3 contains 11 residues. Germline V lookup: CDR1 SNHLY, CDR2 FYNNEI. With 4 bases removed from V and 9 bases from J, the gap between germline ends came to 7 bases. The CDR3, as DNA: TGTGCCAGCAGTGCCTCGGGTGAGCAGTTCTTC. It codes for CASSASGEQFF.

The genes are TRBV5-8 and TRBJ2-7; 9 nucleotides match TRBD2. V gave up 4 bases and J gave up 1 base; unmatched junction bases: 6. Germline V gives CDR1 SGHTS, CDR2 YDEGEE. This CDR3 is built from 15 residues. CDR3 DNA sequence: TGTGCCAGCAGCCCCGGGACTAGCTGGTCCTACGAGCAGTACTTC. It codes for CASSPGTSWSYEQYF. Full variable domain (rest looked up from reference TRBV5-8 and TRBJ2-7): EAGVTQSPTHLIKTRGQQATLRCSPISGHTSVYWYQQALGLGLQFLLWYDEGEERNRGNFPPRFSGRQFPNYSSELNVNALELEDSALYLCASSPGTSWSYEQYFGPGTRLTVT.

The CDR3 reads CASSLGDRGFNEKLFF. The CDR3 nucleotides are TGTGCCAGCAGCTTAGGAGACAGGGGGTTTAATGAAAAACTGTTTTTT. The gene calls are TRBV7-9 and TRBJ1-4; 9 nucleotides align to TRBD1. Per germline, CDR1 SEHNR and CDR2 FQNEAQ (reference sequence). V was pared by 1 base and J by 4 bases, with 4 bases of the junction left unmatched. This CDR3 has 16 residues.

The V gene is TRBV6-1, the J gene TRBJ2-1; TRBD2 might be the D (6 bases). The germline V gene encodes CDR1 MNHNS and CDR2 SASEGT. V lost 2 bases, J lost 5 bases, and 16 bases lay in between. The CDR3 extends over 16 amino acids. CDR3 loop: CASSEFAFGGDNEQFF. The DNA of the CDR3 is TGTGCCAGCAGTGAATTCGCGTTCGGGGGAGACAATGAGCAGTTCTTC.

This clone was seen more than once but under ten times. This chain uses TRBV6-5 with TRBJ1-1; TRBD1 agrees at 10 bases. CDR1 MNHEY and CDR2 SVGAGI come from the germline V gene. J gave up 2 bases and V 7 bases, and 7 bases lay outside the gene matches. This CDR3 region has 15 residues. The chain's CDR3 is CASIRTGGFNTEAFF. The CDR3 bases are TGTGCCAGCATCCGGACAGGGGGATTCAACACTGAAGCTTTCTTT.

The chain combines TRBV6-1 with TRBJ2-5; 7 nucleotides line up with TRBD2. V lost 5 bases, J lost 3 bases, and 6 bases stayed unmatched. Germline lookup yields CDR1 MNHNS and CDR2 SASEGT. The CDR3 loop spans 14 amino acids. Here the CDR3 DNA reads TGTGCCAGCAGTCCAACGACTAGCAAAGAGACCCAGTACTTC. Translated, it gives CASSPTTSKETQYF.

This chain uses TRBV2 with TRBJ1-1; tentatively, D is TRBD1 (5 bases). Germline V gene lookup returns CDR1 SNHLY and CDR2 FYNNEI. Trimming pared 4 bases from V and 7 bases from J, leaving 10 bases between. This CDR3 comprises 12 residues. The CDR3 reads CASSVQGNEAFF. The CDR3 DNA is TGTGCCAGCAGTGTTCAGGGTAATGAAGCTTTCTTT.

This clone was observed once. The chain links TRBV9 to TRBJ2-3, with 12 nucleotides matching TRBD2. The CDR3 extends over 17 amino acids. The junction had 10 bases not matched to a gene; V was cut back by 3 bases and J by 5 bases. Germline V CDR1 and CDR2: SGDLS, YYNGEE. This CDR3 is CASSAVSSGGARDTQYF. CDR3 DNA: TGTGCCAGCAGCGCCGTTTCTAGCGGGGGGGCAAGAGATACGCAGTATTTT.

The V call is TRBV5-1, the J call TRBJ2-3; D uncertain. The CDR3 is 13 residues long. Trimming pared 4 bases from V and 2 bases from J, leaving 8 bases between. The germline CDR1 and CDR2 sequences are SGHRS and YFSETQ. The DNA for the CDR3 is TGCGCCAGCAGCGAGGCTCACACAGATACGCAGTATTTT. Its protein product is CASSEAHTDTQYF.

V and J are TRBV18 and TRBJ1-3; the match to TRBD1 covers 7 bases. The CDR3 runs to 15 residues. Unmatched junction bases numbered 4, after V lost 5 bases and J lost 0 bases. CDR1 is KGHSH, CDR2 LQKENI, per germline. CDR3 amino acids: CASSSGTDSGNTIYF. The CDR3 nucleotides read TGTGCCAGCTCATCGGGGACAGACTCTGGAAACACCATATATTTT.

This chain's CDR3 is CSVEAPGQGYEQYF. CDR3 coding DNA: TGCAGCGTTGAAGCCCCAGGGCAGGGCTACGAGCAGTACTTC. This chain links TRBV29-1 with TRBJ2-5; weak D call: TRBD1 (5 bases). The assigned J gene may be wrong: the sequence end matches TRBJ2-7 better. CDR3 length: 14 residues. The V gene's germline CDR1 is SQVTM and CDR2 ANQGSEA.

The chain uses TRBV6-1 and TRBJ2-3; TRBD2 aligns across 7 bases. The CDR3 sequence is 15 residues long. Trimming at V came to 6 bases and at J to 1 base, leaving 7 bases not matched to a gene. CDR1 is MNHNS, CDR2 SASEGT, per germline. CDR3 coding DNA: TGTGCCAGCAGACCGCGGGGGATTGGCACAGATACGCAGTATTTT. It is translated as CASRPRGIGTDTQYF.

The chain couples TRBV7-6 to TRBJ2-3; perhaps TRBD2 as D (6 bases). This CDR3 has 16 residues. The germline V gene has CDR1 SGHVS and CDR2 FNYEAQ. V dropped 5 bases and J dropped 1 base, with 16 bases sitting between them. CDR3 DNA: TGTGCCAGCAGCGACTGGGACTCCCCTGGCACAGATACGCAGTATTTT. Its translation is CASSDWDSPGTDTQYF.

The rearrangement uses TRBV7-2 and TRBJ2-1; TRBD2 agrees at 12 bases. Looked up from germline, CDR1 is SGHTA and CDR2 is FQGNSA. V shed 4 bases, J shed 6 bases, and the junction held 4 bases outside the gene matches. The CDR3 covers 15 residues. CDR3 residues: CASSSGTSGFNEQFF. In DNA, the CDR3 is TGTGCCAGCAGCTCAGGGACTAGCGGGTTCAATGAGCAGTTCTTC.